In this sample, the clone carrying this T cell receptor beta chain turned up once. Via MiXCR, TCRdb re-called the RT-PCR reads, giving one row per CDR3 protein. Among 800,000 to 1,000,000 distinct CDR3 sequences listed, 15% to 20% were seen once. This entry belongs to a study of patients and donors after allogeneic stem cell transplantation. The source material was blood, either unsorted or a sorted T cell fraction (not recorded which). This clonotype originated in a human donor who was either an allogeneic HSCT recipient or a stem cell or donor lymphocyte infusion donor (not recorded which). It is not recorded whose cells these are; they may come from a transplant donor.

The CDR3 nucleotides are TGTGCCAGTAGTATAGCAGGGGGACTTAACGTCCTGACTTTC. Protein: CASSIAGGLNVLTF. The chain has TRBV19 and TRBJ2-6; a weak D match, TRBD1 (7 bases). CDR1 is LNHDA and CDR2 is SQIVND in the germline V gene (reference sequence). There are 14 residues in the CDR3. The V end lost 1 base, the J end lost 10 bases, and 11 bases lay between the germline ends. Drawing the rest from reference TRBV19 and TRBJ2-6, the complete variable domain is DGGITQSPKYLFRKEGQNVTLSCEQNLNHDAMYWYRQDPGQGLRLIYYSQIVNDFQKGDIAEGYSVSREKKESFPLTVTSAQKNPTAFYLCASSIAGGLNVLTFGAGSRLTVL.